These 6 T cell receptor beta chains came from one sample sequenced in a study of cytomegalovirus exposure and HLA in healthy donors. Use of 60 Vbeta and 13 Jbeta primers characterized the PCR. Some clones are missing from TCRdb's copy, which holds only in-frame ones; the method was immunoSEQ multiplex PCR. The sample lists approximately 140,000 clones; over 70% were seen once. The specimen was PBMCs. All receptors derive from a woman in her 40s in good health and CMV-seronegative.

The chain combines TRBV19 with TRBJ1-1; D ambiguous. In germline, CDR1 is LNHDA, CDR2 SQIVND (reference sequence). Trimming shortened V by 1 base and J by 1 base, and 7 bases separated the two germline ends. The CDR3 is 14 residues long. CDR3 loop: CASSIAAGNTEAFF. The CDR3 DNA reads TGTGCCAGTAGTATAGCCGCAGGGAACACTGAAGCTTTCTTT. The whole variable domain, filled in from reference TRBV19 and TRBJ1-1, reads DGGITQSPKYLFRKEGQNVTLSCEQNLNHDAMYWYRQDPGQGLRLIYYSQIVNDFQKGDIAEGYSVSREKKESFPLTVTSAQKNPTAFYLCASSIAAGNTEAFFGQGTRLTVV.

The DNA of the CDR3 is TGTGCCAGCAGCCAAGGGACTGGGAACTATGGCTACACCTTC. It is translated as CASSQGTGNYGYTF. The rearrangement joins TRBV4-2 to TRBJ1-2; D is unclear. V was clipped by 1 base and J by 2 bases, with 8 bases between them. There are 14 residues in the CDR3. CDR1 and CDR2 (germline): LGHNA, YNFKEQ.

This clone has just a few counts. Here the CDR3 reads CAEGPSPLHF. The DNA of the CDR3 is TGTGCCGAGGGTCCCTCACCCCTCCACTTT. The chain employs TRBV6-1 and TRBJ1-6; no clear D. CDR3 size: 10 residues. Germline V gene lookup returns CDR1 MNHNS and CDR2 SASEGT. Trimming pared 11 bases from V and 10 bases from J, leaving 9 bases between.

CDR3 loop: CASSSTGIGQPQHF. The CDR3, as DNA: TGCGCCAGCAGCTCCACAGGGATTGGTCAGCCCCAGCATTTT. V usage is TRBV5-1 and J usage is TRBJ1-5; D perhaps matches TRBD1 (6 bases). V was clipped by 3 bases and J by 6 bases, with 13 bases between them. From germline, CDR1 is SGHRS and CDR2 YFSETQ. The CDR3 has 14 amino acids.

The gene calls are TRBV28 and TRBJ2-1; D gene uncertain. CDR3 length equals 11 residues. The germline V gene has CDR1 MDHEN and CDR2 SYDVKM. V shed 4 bases and J shed 6 bases, with 4 bases lying between them. This CDR3 reads CASSYSNEQFF. The CDR3 DNA reads as TGTGCCAGCAGTTACTCCAATGAGCAGTTCTTC. Filled out from reference TRBV28 and TRBJ2-1, the complete variable domain reads DVKVTQSSRYLVKRTGEKVFLECVQDMDHENMFWYRQDPGLGLRLIYFSYDVKMKEKGDIPEGYSVSREKKERFSLILESASTNQTSMYLCASSYSNEQFFGPGTRLTVL.

This clone is a singleton in its sample. The chain is built from TRBV19 and TRBJ1-6; TRBD1 matches 7 bases. The CDR3 contains 15 residues. V dropped 1 base and J dropped 6; count of bases not matched to a gene: 3. Germline V gene lookup returns CDR1 LNHDA and CDR2 SQIVND (reference sequence). CDR3 bases: TGTGCCAGTAGTATAGGGGGACAGACTAATTCACCCCTCCACTTT. This encodes CASSIGGQTNSPLHF.